Following are 23 T cell receptor beta chains from one sample sequenced in a study of cytomegalovirus exposure and HLA in healthy donors. The PCR had 60 Vbeta and 13 Jbeta primers. The method was immunoSEQ multiplex PCR; TCRdb's version includes in-frame clones alone and lacks a portion of them. The table lists over 110,000 clones, around 78% of them singletons. What was sequenced was PBMCs. The receptor set was obtained from a woman aged 40-49 years in good health and CMV-seropositive.

The CDR3 is CASKSHSGTDEQFF. The CDR3 nucleotides read TGTGCCAGCAAGTCGCATAGCGGGACGGACGAGCAGTTCTTC. The rearrangement uses TRBV7-2 and TRBJ2-1; 8 positions match TRBD2. CDR1 is SGHTA, CDR2 FQGNSA, per germline. The CDR3 loop spans 14 amino acids. V lost 7 bases and J lost 10; bases outside the gene matches: 12. The complete variable domain, with remaining parts taken from reference TRBV7-2 and TRBJ2-1, reads GAGVSQSPSNKVTEKGKDVELRCDPISGHTALYWYRQSLGQGLEFLIYFQGNSAPDKSGLPSDRFSAERTGGSVSTLTIQRTQQEDSAVYLCASKSHSGTDEQFFGPGTRLTVL.

The rearrangement links TRBV27 to TRBJ1-5, with TRBD1 matching over 7 bases. This CDR3 comprises 15 residues. Trimming cost V 1 base and J 4 bases; bases outside gene matches: 4. The V gene's germline CDR1 is MNHEY and CDR2 SMNVEV (reference sequence). The CDR3 sequence: CASSLYTGENQPQHF. The CDR3 nucleotides read TGTGCCAGCAGTTTATATACAGGGGAGAATCAGCCCCAGCATTTT.

V usage is TRBV9 and J usage is TRBJ2-1; 7 positions agree with TRBD2. Unmatched junction bases numbered 14, after V lost 3 bases and J lost 8 bases. Germline V gives CDR1 SGDLS, CDR2 YYNGEE. The CDR3 runs to 16 residues. The CDR3 protein is CASSAGVGEGLDEQFF. CDR3 coding DNA: TGTGCCAGCAGCGCCGGGGTGGGGGAGGGCCTCGATGAGCAGTTCTTC.

The gene calls are TRBV6-5 and TRBJ1-1; D not resolved. Germline-derived CDR1 and CDR2 are MNHEY and SVGAGI. With 6 bases removed from V and 3 bases from J, the gap between germline ends came to 11 bases. The CDR3 spans 13 residues. Here the CDR3 reads CASSPRRHTEAFF. The CDR3 DNA reads as TGTGCCAGCAGCCCCCGGCGGCACACTGAAGCTTTCTTT.

The chain uses TRBV4-2 and TRBJ2-1; 11 positions agree with TRBD2. This CDR3 is built from 16 residues. Germline V lookup: CDR1 LGHNA, CDR2 YNFKEQ. With 1 base clipped from V and 4 bases from J, the junction kept 3 bases outside the gene matches. CDR3 sequence (DNA): TGTGCCAGCAGCCAAGCGGGACTAGCGGAATACAATGAGCAGTTCTTC. This encodes CASSQAGLAEYNEQFF.

The chain recombines TRBV2 with TRBJ2-3, with 9 bases that match TRBD2. The V and J ends lost 7 bases and 6 bases, in that order; junction bases with no gene match: 20. The length of the CDR3 is 18 residues. Germline lookup yields CDR1 SNHLY and CDR2 FYNNEI. The CDR3, as DNA: TGTGCCAGCAAAGCGGAGCGGGAGGCGCCCAAATCAGGGGATACGCAGTATTTT. Protein: CASKAEREAPKSGDTQYF.

V usage is TRBV4-2 and J usage is TRBJ2-1, with 10 bases that match TRBD2. The trim removed 4 bases at V and 1 base at J, leaving 7 bases unmatched. There are 17 residues in the CDR3. CDR1 is LGHNA, CDR2 YNFKEQ, per germline. DNA of the CDR3: TGTGCCAGCAGCCGATTTTTAGCGGGAGGTTCCTACAATGAGCAGTTCTTC. This sequence encodes CASSRFLAGGSYNEQFF.

This chain joins TRBV27 and TRBJ1-1; D gene uncertain. Trimming took off 2 bases at V and 2 bases at J, with 9 bases between the two ends. The CDR3 has 14 amino acids. CDR1 and CDR2 (germline): MNHEY, SMNVEV (reference sequence). The CDR3 is CASSLGRLNTEAFF. The CDR3 coding sequence is TGTGCCAGCAGTTTAGGCAGGCTTAACACTGAAGCTTTCTTT.

As DNA, the CDR3 is TGTGCCAGCAGCTGGACAGGGTCTAAAGAGACCCAGTACTTC. This gives the protein CASSWTGSKETQYF. This rearrangement joins TRBV5-4 to TRBJ2-5; TRBD1 aligns across 8 bases. Looked up from germline, CDR1 is SGHNT and CDR2 is YYREEE (reference sequence). CDR3 length: 14 residues. The V segment lost 3 bases and the J segment 3 bases; nucleotides outside the gene matches: 4.

This sequence joins TRBV19 and TRBJ1-1; D is possibly TRBD1 (6 bases). CDR1 is LNHDA, CDR2 SQIVND, per germline (reference sequence). V was shortened by 7 bases and J by 4 bases, with 19 bases between the two germline ends. The CDR3 covers 15 residues. The chain's CDR3 is CASKSARRGATEAFF. CDR3 nucleotides: TGTGCCAGTAAGTCGGCCCGCCGGGGGGCCACTGAAGCTTTCTTT.

DNA for the CDR3: TGTGCCAGCACCGGAGACCCCATCACGGGTTCCTATGGCTACACCTTC. Translated: CASTGDPITGSYGYTF. The chain uses TRBV2 and TRBJ1-2; D uncertain. The CDR3 covers 16 residues. Germline V gives CDR1 SNHLY, CDR2 FYNNEI. Trimming took 7 bases from V and 4 from J, leaving 22 bases between them. Supplemented by reference TRBV2 and TRBJ1-2, the full variable domain reads EPEVTQTPSHQVTQMGQEVILRCVPISNHLYFYWYRQILGQKVEFLVSFYNNEISEKSEIFDDQFSVERPDGSNFTLKIRSTKLEDSAMYFCASTGDPITGSYGYTFGSGTRLTVV.

The V gene is TRBV2, the J gene TRBJ1-1; D is ambiguous. Trimming shortened V by 2 bases and J by 2 bases, and 3 bases separated the two germline ends. The CDR3 consists of 12 residues. Germline CDR1 and CDR2: SNHLY and FYNNEI. The CDR3 sequence is CASSEYNTEAFF. The DNA of the CDR3 is TGTGCCAGCAGTGAATATAACACTGAAGCTTTCTTT.

The chain links TRBV20-1 to TRBJ2-7; D gene uncertain. This CDR3 spans 11 amino acids. Trimming removed 0 bases from V and 7 bases from J, with 7 bases in between. Germline CDR1 reads DFQATT; CDR2 reads SNEGSKA (reference sequence). The CDR3 DNA reads as TGCAGTGCTAGAGATTGGCGGGAGCAGTACTTC. The encoded protein is CSARDWREQYF.

The gene calls are TRBV28 and TRBJ2-5, with 8 bases that match TRBD1. The end of the DNA aligns better with TRBJ2-7, so the J call may be wrong. The CDR3 is 13 amino acids. CDR1 is MDHEN, CDR2 SYDVKM, per germline. DNA for the CDR3: TGTGCCAGCAGTCGACAGGGGAGACACGAGCAGTACTTC. Its translation: CASSRQGRHEQYF.

There are a few counts of this clone. This rearrangement joins TRBV13 to TRBJ2-1; 7 bases map to TRBD2. The CDR3 has 16 residues. The germline gives CDR1 PRHDT, CDR2 FYEKMQ (reference sequence). Trimming removed 3 bases from V and 4 bases from J; junction bases left unmatched: 9. The CDR3 coding sequence is TGTGCCAGCAGCTTTTCACGGGAGGAACATTACAATGAGCAGTTCTTC. Its translation is CASSFSREEHYNEQFF. Drawing the rest from reference TRBV13 and TRBJ2-1, the complete variable domain is AAGVIQSPRHLIKEKRETATLKCYPIPRHDTVYWYQQGPGQDPQFLISFYEKMQSDKGSIPDRFSAQQFSDYHSELNMSSLELGDSALYFCASSFSREEHYNEQFFGPGTRLTVL.

This chain joins TRBV18 and TRBJ2-5, with no clear D. CDR3 length equals 15 residues. V gave up 3 bases and J gave up 2 bases, with 13 bases separating them. Germline CDR1 reads KGHSH; CDR2 reads LQKENI. The CDR3, as DNA: TGTGCCAGCTCACCGGTGCTAGTAATGCAAGAGACCCAGTACTTC. Protein: CASSPVLVMQETQYF.

This clone was counted a few times. J is TRBJ2-1 and V is TRBV28; 7 bases are a match to TRBD1. The CDR3 runs to 13 residues. Germline CDR1 MDHEN, CDR2 SYDVKM. V lost 4 bases, J lost 8 bases, and 5 bases stayed unmatched. The CDR3 nucleotides read TGTGCCAGCAGTTCCGGACAGGTAGATGAGCAGTTCTTC. Amino acid sequence: CASSSGQVDEQFF.

The genes are TRBV2 and TRBJ2-4; a possible D gene is TRBD2 (6 bases). Germline lookup yields CDR1 SNHLY and CDR2 FYNNEI. The ends were cut back, 7 bases at V and 1 base at J, with 17 bases in the middle. The CDR3 has 16 amino acids. CDR3 in DNA: TGTGCCAGCATCGCTAGCGCCATTAGGGCCAAAAACATTCAGTACTTC. Translating gives CASIASAIRAKNIQYF.

This sequence joins TRBV19 and TRBJ2-1; D gene unclear. V was trimmed by 0 bases and J by 4 bases, leaving 7 bases between them. This CDR3 comprises 14 residues. Germline V lookup: CDR1 LNHDA, CDR2 SQIVND (reference sequence). DNA for the CDR3: TGTGCCAGTAGTATAGACTATCTATACAATGAGCAGTTCTTC. Its protein product is CASSIDYLYNEQFF.

This chain joins TRBV6-5 and TRBJ1-5; 9 bases match TRBD1. The CDR3 consists of 14 residues. The germline V gene has CDR1 MNHEY and CDR2 SVGAGI. V lost 6 bases, J lost 6 bases, and 6 bases stayed unmatched. As DNA, the CDR3 is TGTGCCAGCAGCCGCGGACAGGGGTCTCAGCCCCAGCATTTT. Residues: CASSRGQGSQPQHF.

The sample holds a few counts of this clone. The rearrangement joins TRBV5-4 to TRBJ1-6, with 7 bases aligning to TRBD1. The V gene end was trimmed by 4 bases and the J gene end by 9 bases; junction bases not matched to a gene: 7. Germline V gene lookup returns CDR1 SGHNT and CDR2 YYREEE (reference sequence). The CDR3 has 14 amino acids. The CDR3 DNA is TGTGCCAGCAGCCTACAGGGGATTGGTTCACCCCTCCACTTT. Translated: CASSLQGIGSPLHF.

The chain couples TRBV7-3 to TRBJ2-3; D is possibly TRBD1 (5 bases). The CDR3 consists of 12 residues. V lost 5 bases and J lost 3, with 6 bases in between. Germline V gives CDR1 SGHTA, CDR2 FQGTGA. The CDR3 loop reads CASSQGTDTQYF. CDR3 sequence (DNA): TGTGCCAGCAGCCAGGGAACAGATACGCAGTATTTT.

This clone has only one observation. V is TRBV28 and J is TRBJ2-2; 11 positions match TRBD2. This CDR3 has 16 residues. CDR1 MDHEN and CDR2 SYDVKM come from the germline V gene. The V and J ends lost 6 bases and 6 bases, in that order; junction bases with no gene match: 9. The CDR3 protein is CASSTLAGDVSGELFF. CDR3 DNA sequence: TGTGCCAGCAGCACACTAGCGGGAGATGTATCCGGGGAGCTGTTTTTT.